Below are 11 T cell receptor beta chains sequenced from a single sample in a study of blood T cell repertoires in COVID-19. Method: immunoSEQ multiplex PCR; TCRdb's copy keeps in-frame clones and lacks some. Of 250,000 or so clones listed, roughly 82% are singletons. Sequenced material: peripheral blood. The source is a middle-aged man who had recovered from COVID-19.

V usage is TRBV9 and J usage is TRBJ1-3, with a tentative D call TRBD1 (5 bases). CDR1 and CDR2 (germline): SGDLS, YYNGEE. The CDR3 length is 16 residues. V was trimmed by 3 bases and J by 4 bases, leaving 17 bases between them. CDR3 DNA sequence: TGTGCCAGCAGCGACCAGTTGGAGGGGTTAGGAAACACCATATATTTT. Translation: CASSDQLEGLGNTIYF.

Regarding this clone: This same CDR3 is encoded by further DNA sequences in the sample. The rearrangement joins TRBV9 to TRBJ2-1, with D possibly TRBD1 on 6 matching bases. Trimming stripped 0 bases from V and 5 bases from J, with 9 bases between. Germline CDR1 SGDLS, CDR2 YYNGEE. CDR3 size: 14 residues. In DNA, the CDR3 is TGTGCCAGCAGCGTAGGGGCAGGGGACAATGAGCAGTTCTTC. This codes for CASSVGAGDNEQFF. The variable domain in full, completed from reference TRBV9 and TRBJ2-1, reads DSGVTQTPKHLITATGQRVTLRCSPRSGDLSVYWYQQSLDQGLQFLIQYYNGEERAKGNILERFSAQQFPDLHSELNLSSLELGDSALYFCASSVGAGDNEQFFGPGTRLTVL.

V gene TRBV29-1 combines with J gene TRBJ1-6, with D tentatively TRBD1 (5 bases). Between the trimmed V and J ends, which lost 4 bases and 7 bases, there was a span of 11 bases. Germline assignment: CDR1 SQVTM and CDR2 ANQGSEA. The CDR3 loop spans 13 amino acids. The CDR3 sequence: CSVGQGRNSPLHF. The CDR3 nucleotides are TGCAGCGTTGGTCAGGGTAGGAATTCACCCCTCCACTTT. Based on the CDR3 plus reference TRBV29-1 and TRBJ1-6, the full variable domain is SAVISQKPSRDICQRGTSLTIQCQVDSQVTMMFWYRQQPGQSLTLIATANQGSEATYESGFVIDKFPISRPNLTFSTLTVSNMSPEDSSIYLCSVGQGRNSPLHFGNGTRLTVT.

V usage is TRBV7-8 and J usage is TRBJ1-6, with unresolved D. Germline-derived CDR1 and CDR2 are SGHVS and FQNEAQ. The CDR3 spans 12 residues. Trimming stripped 0 bases from V and 10 bases from J, with 4 bases between. Here the CDR3 DNA reads TGTGCCAGCAGCTTAGCCCAGTCACCCCTCCACTTT. Encoded protein: CASSLAQSPLHF.

The rearrangement links TRBV4-3 to TRBJ1-2, with 8 bases fitting TRBD1. The length of the CDR3 is 13 residues. V dropped 3 bases and J dropped 7; count of bases not matched to a gene: 4. The germline V gene encodes CDR1 LGHNA and CDR2 YSLEER. The CDR3 region is CASSHGQGRGYTF. The CDR3, as DNA: TGCGCCAGCAGCCACGGACAGGGCCGTGGCTACACCTTC.

The gene calls are TRBV5-6 and TRBJ1-6, with D perhaps TRBD1 (6 bases). This CDR3 is 14 amino acids long. The V end was cut by 3 bases, the J end by 9 bases, with 13 bases between. CDR1 and CDR2 from the germline V gene are SGHDT and YYEEEE. This chain's CDR3 is CASSWGQTSSPLHF. CDR3 nucleotides: TGTGCCAGCAGCTGGGGACAAACCTCTTCACCCCTCCACTTT. Full variable domain (missing parts from reference TRBV5-6 and TRBJ1-6): DAGVTQSPTHLIKTRGQQVTLRCSPKSGHDTVSWYQQALGQGPQFIFQYYEEEERQRGNFPDRFSGHQFPNYSSELNVNALLLGDSALYLCASSWGQTSSPLHFGNGTRLTVT.

V usage is TRBV2 and J usage is TRBJ2-5; TRBD1 aligns across 8 bases. Trimming at V came to 2 bases and at J to 2 bases, leaving 1 base not matched to a gene. Germline CDR1 reads SNHLY; CDR2 reads FYNNEI. This CDR3 has 14 amino acids. Here the CDR3 DNA reads TGTGCCAGCAGTGAAAGGACAGGGCAAGAGACCCAGTACTTC. This translates into CASSERTGQETQYF.

V usage is TRBV5-1 and J usage is TRBJ2-7; weak D call: TRBD1 (6 bases). V dropped 0 bases and J dropped 2 bases, with 12 bases sitting between them. Germline V CDR1 and CDR2: SGHRS, YFSETQ. The CDR3 consists of 15 residues. CDR3 protein: CASSLAGGEAYEQYF. The DNA of the CDR3 is TGCGCCAGCAGCTTGGCTGGGGGCGAAGCCTACGAGCAGTACTTC.

The rearrangement uses TRBV5-6 and TRBJ1-5, with D perhaps TRBD1 (6 bases). CDR1 SGHDT and CDR2 YYEEEE come from the germline V gene. The CDR3 consists of 15 residues. Between the trimmed V and J ends, which lost 4 bases and 7 bases, there was a span of 18 bases. The DNA for the CDR3 is TGTGCCAGCAGCCGCCGGGCAGGGGATCTGCAGCCCCAGCATTTT. As protein: CASSRRAGDLQPQHF. The full variable domain, its missing parts supplied by reference TRBV5-6 and TRBJ1-5, is DAGVTQSPTHLIKTRGQQVTLRCSPKSGHDTVSWYQQALGQGPQFIFQYYEEEERQRGNFPDRFSGHQFPNYSSELNVNALLLGDSALYLCASSRRAGDLQPQHFGDGTRLSIL.

This chain joins TRBV12-3 or TRBV12-4 and TRBJ1-2; 7 bases are a match to TRBD1. The V gene end was trimmed by 5 bases and the J gene end by 6 bases; junction bases not matched to a gene: 6. CDR3 size: 13 residues. The CDR3 sequence: CASSRTGMDGYTF. CDR3 bases: TGTGCCAGCAGTCGGACAGGTATGGATGGCTACACCTTC.

The rearrangement uses TRBV18 and TRBJ2-3; maybe TRBD2 (6 bases). The CDR3 contains 16 residues. Trimming removed 2 bases from V and 3 bases from J, with 15 bases in between. Per germline, CDR1 KGHSH and CDR2 LQKENI. The CDR3 loop reads CASSPGPAAGTDTQYF. The CDR3 bases are TGTGCCAGCTCACCAGGCCCTGCCGCGGGGACAGATACGCAGTATTTT.